This is a list of T cell receptor beta chains from one sample in a study of PD-L1 blockade in urothelial cancer. The protocol was immunoSEQ multiplex PCR, while the TCRdb copy is restricted to in-frame clones and leaves out a portion. Altogether approximately 50,000 clones are present, around four fifths being singletons, with the ten largest covering approximately 1.5%. This material consisted of PBMCs, taken around atezolizumab (anti-PD-L1) treatment. These receptors all come from a man aged 45-65 years with urothelial cancer. Both conserved end residues are part of each CDR3. The order of the fields is clone size, D gene, J gene, V gene, CDR3 protein, CDR3 DNA. A D gene is named only where the DNA matches it firmly. Clone size appears in some rows only: once, few, many, or a class for an expanded clone.

NA | NA | TRBJ2-5 | TRBV4-1 | CASSGRRGETQYF | TGCGCCAGCAGCGGGAGGCGGGGAGAGACCCAGTACTTC
few | NA | TRBJ2-4 | TRBV2 | CASSDRAKNIQYF | TGTGCCAGCAGTGATAGAGCCAAAAACATTCAGTACTTC
NA | TRBD1 | TRBJ2-7 | TRBV29-1 | CSVAIRDRHYEQYF | TGCAGCGTCGCCATTAGGGACAGACATTACGAGCAGTACTTC
NA | TRBD1 | TRBJ1-1 | TRBV28 | CASSPWGQLMNTEAFF | TGTGCCAGCAGTCCGTGGGGACAGCTCATGAACACTGAAGCTTTCTTT
NA | TRBD2 | TRBJ2-3 | TRBV28 | CASTSGGGHTDTQYF | TGTGCCAGCACCTCGGGAGGAGGGCACACAGATACGCAGTATTTT
NA | NA | TRBJ2-2 | TRBV7-7 | CASSLGSSGELFF | TGTGCTAGCAGCTTAGGTTCCAGCGGGGAGCTGTTTTTT
NA | NA | TRBJ2-1 | TRBV30 | CAWSVLAAYNEQFF | TGTGCCTGGAGTGTACTTGCGGCCTACAATGAGCAGTTCTTC
NA | TRBD2 | TRBJ2-7 | TRBV7-3 | CASSLSGSMREQYF | TGTGCCAGCAGCCTTAGCGGGAGTATGAGGGAGCAGTACTTC
NA | NA | TRBJ1-2 | TRBV2 | CANLPGSGNYGYTF | TGTGCCAATCTTCCAGGGTCCGGCAACTATGGCTACACCTTC
NA | NA | TRBJ1-2 | TRBV6-1 | CASSDPYYGYTF | TGTGCCAGCAGTGATCCCTACTATGGCTACACCTTC
NA | NA | TRBJ1-2 | TRBV28 | CASSLGQNYGYTF | TGTGCCAGCAGTTTAGGACAGAACTATGGCTACACCTTC
few | TRBD2 | TRBJ2-4 | TRBV4-1 | CASSQENGLAVAKNIQYF | TGCGCCAGCAGCCAAGAAAATGGGCTAGCGGTAGCCAAAAACATTCAGTACTTC
NA | TRBD1 | TRBJ2-1 | TRBV10-3 | CAISESMGQGVFNEQFF | TGTGCCATCAGTGAGTCGATGGGACAGGGGGTTTTCAATGAGCAGTTCTTC
few | NA | TRBJ2-7 | TRBV14 | CASSRARTYEQYF | TGTGCCAGCAGCCGAGCGCGTACCTACGAGCAGTACTTC
NA | TRBD1 | TRBJ1-5 | TRBV6-1 | CASTRTGGSQPQHF | TGTGCCAGCACCCGGACAGGGGGGAGTCAGCCCCAGCATTTT
NA | NA | TRBJ1-2 | TRBV18 | CASSPDNVYGYTF | TGTGCCAGCTCACCGGACAATGTCTATGGCTACACCTTC
NA | NA | TRBJ1-3 | TRBV19 | CASTAWAGVGNTIYF | TGTGCCAGTACCGCTTGGGCAGGGGTTGGAAACACCATATATTTT
NA | TRBD1 | TRBJ1-1 | TRBV5-1 | CASSAGVGQGQGEAFF | TGCGCCAGCAGCGCGGGTGTAGGACAGGGGCAGGGTGAAGCTTTCTTT
NA | NA | TRBJ1-2 | TRBV18 | CASSPEGVYGYTF | TGTGCCAGCTCACCAGAAGGGGTCTATGGCTACACCTTC
NA | TRBD2 | TRBJ2-1 | TRBV5-6 | CASSPAGTNLNEQFF | TGTGCCAGCAGCCCGGCCGGGACTAACCTCAATGAGCAGTTCTTC
NA | NA | TRBJ1-1 | TRBV11-2 | CASSPYTEAFF | TGTGCCAGCAGCCCCTACACTGAAGCTTTCTTT
NA | NA | TRBJ2-3 | TRBV25-1 | CASSDSSTTQYF | TGTGCCAGCAGTGATTCTAGTACTACGCAGTATTTT
once | NA | TRBJ2-4 | TRBV21-1 | CASSKERQGNIQYF | TGTGCCAGCAGCAAAGAGAGGCAGGGGAACATTCAGTACTTC
NA | NA | TRBJ1-1 | TRBV11-1 | CASSLMSSAAVMNTEAFF | TGTGCCAGCAGCTTAATGAGCTCGGCGGCAGTAATGAACACTGAAGCTTTCTTT
NA | NA | TRBJ2-5 | TRBV19 | CASRASAEGTQYF | TGTGCCAGTAGGGCCAGCGCGGAAGGGACCCAGTACTTC
NA | NA | TRBJ1-4 | TRBV2 | CASSRAVGNEKLFF | TGTGCCAGCAGCAGGGCCGTTGGTAATGAAAAACTGTTTTTT
NA | NA | TRBJ2-2 | TRBV10-3 | CAISERGSPTGELFF | TGTGCCATCAGTGAGCGAGGCAGTCCTACAGGGGAGCTGTTTTTT
NA | TRBD1 | TRBJ2-3 | TRBV5-1 | CASSSYRGITDTQYF | TGCGCCAGCAGCTCTTACAGGGGGATCACAGATACGCAGTATTTT
NA | NA | TRBJ1-3 | TRBV6-1 | CASSESGWFTGNTIYF | TGTGCCAGCAGTGAAAGCGGGTGGTTCACTGGAAACACCATATATTTT
NA | NA | TRBJ2-7 | TRBV14 | CASSPLEVSVEQYF | TGTGCCAGCAGCCCCCTGGAGGTATCGGTCGAGCAGTACTTC
NA | NA | TRBJ2-2 | TRBV5-1 | CASSLSAVLSGGELFF | TGCGCCAGCAGCTTGAGCGCGGTCCTCTCGGGCGGGGAGCTGTTTTTT
NA | NA | TRBJ1-2 | TRBV6-4 | CASSPGHQSNYGYTF | TGTGCCAGCAGTCCGGGACACCAATCTAACTATGGCTACACCTTC
NA | TRBD1 | TRBJ1-1 | TRBV10-3 | CAISDSPGTGKGTEAFF | TGTGCCATCAGTGATAGTCCCGGGACAGGGAAGGGCACTGAAGCTTTCTTT
NA | NA | TRBJ1-2 | TRBV20-1 | CSATFGYGYTF | TGCAGTGCTACGTTCGGCTATGGCTACACCTTC
NA | TRBD1 | TRBJ1-5 | TRBV5-4 | CASSVQGNQPQHF | TGTGCCAGCAGCGTACAGGGGAATCAGCCCCAGCATTTT
once | NA | TRBJ2-3 | TRBV11-2 | CASSLHGGPPDTQYF | TGTGCCAGCAGCCTCCACGGGGGTCCCCCAGATACGCAGTATTTT
NA | TRBD2 | TRBJ2-5 | TRBV5-4 | CASSGLAGGQETQYF | TGTGCCAGCAGCGGACTAGCGGGGGGCCAAGAGACCCAGTACTTC
NA | NA | TRBJ1-2 | TRBV4-1 | CASSQGLRGRGQGYTF | TGCGCCAGCAGCCAGGGGTTGCGGGGACGCGGTCAAGGCTACACCTTC
NA | TRBD2 | TRBJ2-5 | TRBV18 | CASSPVTSGQETQYF | TGTGCCAGCTCACCGGTAACTAGCGGCCAAGAGACCCAGTACTTC
NA | NA | TRBJ2-5 | TRBV28 | CASSTIRGAGLETQYF | TGTGCCAGCAGTACTATCCGAGGCGCGGGGTTAGAGACCCAGTACTTC
few | TRBD1 | TRBJ1-1 | TRBV30 | CAWSGQGAEAFF | TGTGCCTGGAGCGGACAGGGCGCTGAAGCTTTCTTT
NA | TRBD1 | TRBJ2-7 | TRBV5-4 | CASNPEGDRGYEQYF | TGTGCCAGCAACCCTGAGGGGGACAGGGGTTACGAGCAGTACTTC
NA | NA | TRBJ1-2 | TRBV5-4 | CASSAGGDDYGYTF | TGTGCCAGCAGCGCTGGGGGGGACGACTATGGCTACACCTTC
NA | TRBD1 | TRBJ2-7 | TRBV5-1 | CASSAYPGQGYEQYF | TGCGCCAGCAGCGCGTATCCGGGACAGGGTTACGAGCAGTACTTC
NA | NA | TRBJ1-4 | TRBV28 | CASSPRHGELFF | TGTGCCAGCAGTCCGCGACACGGTGAACTGTTTTTT
NA | NA | TRBJ2-7 | TRBV6-4 | CANEASGKFGSYEQYF | TGTGCCAACGAAGCTTCAGGGAAATTTGGCTCCTACGAGCAGTACTTC
NA | TRBD1 | TRBJ1-6 | TRBV5-1 | CASSSDRERYNSPLHF | TGCGCCAGCAGTTCCGACAGGGAGAGGTATAATTCACCCCTCCACTTT